Shown below are 25 T cell receptor beta chains from a single sample sequenced in a study of cytomegalovirus exposure and HLA in healthy donors. 13 Jbeta primers and 60 Vbeta primers were used for the PCR. Assay: immunoSEQ multiplex PCR; the TCRdb copy retains only in-frame clones and omits some. Among some 70,000 clones, around four fifths were seen once, and the ten largest hold more than 5%. The sample was PBMCs. The receptors originated from a male donor in good health and CMV-seropositive.

DNA for the CDR3: TGTGCCAGCAGTTTTACAGGTAATCAGCCCCAGCATTTT. It translates to CASSFTGNQPQHF. The chain has TRBV27 and TRBJ1-5; a possible D gene is TRBD1 (5 bases). The V end lost 3 bases, the J end lost 4 bases, and 7 bases lay between the germline ends. This CDR3 contains 13 residues. Germline values: CDR1 MNHEY, CDR2 SMNVEV (reference sequence).

This rearrangement joins TRBV5-8 to TRBJ1-2; 7 bases agree with TRBD1. The CDR3 is 15 residues long. Germline lookup yields CDR1 SGHTS and CDR2 YDEGEE. Losses at the gene ends were 0 bases for V and 4 bases for J; bases not matched to a gene: 6. The CDR3 region has the DNA TGTGCCAGCAGCTTGGTTGGACAGGCCTCCTATGGCTACACCTTC. Protein: CASSLVGQASYGYTF.

This clone was observed a handful of times. The rearrangement links TRBV19 to TRBJ1-3; D not resolved. CDR1 and CDR2 from the germline V gene are LNHDA and SQIVND (reference sequence). Trimming took off 6 bases at V and 0 bases at J, with 6 bases between the two ends. The CDR3 extends over 13 amino acids. The CDR3 DNA reads TGTGCCAGTAGGGCAACCTCTGGAAACACCATATATTTT. As protein: CASRATSGNTIYF.

This sequence joins TRBV2 and TRBJ2-7; the match to TRBD1 covers 9 bases. Per the germline V gene, CDR1 is SNHLY and CDR2 is FYNNEI. The CDR3 extends over 14 amino acids. Germline trimming cut 6 bases from V and 3 bases from J; bases unmatched to any gene: 6. The DNA of the CDR3 is TGTGCCAGCAGCGGACAGGGGTTTATCTACGAGCAGTACTTC. The encoded protein is CASSGQGFIYEQYF. The whole variable domain, filled in from reference TRBV2 and TRBJ2-7, reads EPEVTQTPSHQVTQMGQEVILRCVPISNHLYFYWYRQILGQKVEFLVSFYNNEISEKSEIFDDQFSVERPDGSNFTLKIRSTKLEDSAMYFCASSGQGFIYEQYFGPGTRLTVT.

V is TRBV2 and J is TRBJ1-6, with TRBD1 matching 7 bases. V gave up 1 base and J gave up 10 bases; unmatched junction bases: 7. Per the germline V gene, CDR1 is SNHLY and CDR2 is FYNNEI. The CDR3 contains 15 residues. The CDR3 sequence is CASSEVPGGQSPLHF. The CDR3 nucleotides are TGTGCCAGCAGTGAAGTCCCAGGGGGTCAGTCACCCCTCCACTTT.

This sequence joins TRBV10-1 and TRBJ1-6; D call uncertain. The CDR3 runs 13 residues. Trimming shortened V by 0 bases and J by 6 bases, and 3 bases separated the two germline ends. Germline CDR1 reads WNHNN; CDR2 reads SYGVQD (reference sequence). The CDR3 region has the DNA TGCGCCAGCAGTGAGTCGAGTAATTCACCCCTCCACTTT. Its protein is CASSESSNSPLHF.

V and J are TRBV7-9 and TRBJ1-2; 7 nucleotides match TRBD1. The CDR3 covers 13 residues. V shed 1 base and J 7 bases; nucleotides not matched to a gene: 3. Germline CDR1 SEHNR, CDR2 FQNEAQ (reference sequence). In DNA form, the CDR3 reads TGTGCCAGCAGCTTAGAGCCAGGGGGTGGCTACACCTTC. This codes for CASSLEPGGGYTF.

The CDR3 DNA reads TGCGCCAGCAGCGTCGGACAGGGGAGGTGGGAGACCCAGTACTTC. Its translation: CASSVGQGRWETQYF. V and J are TRBV5-1 and TRBJ2-5; 9 bases are shared with TRBD1. The CDR3 length is 15 residues. Germline CDR1 is SGHRS and CDR2 is YFSETQ. With 4 bases clipped from V and 5 bases from J, the junction kept 9 bases outside the gene matches. Using reference TRBV5-1 and TRBJ2-5 for the parts outside the CDR3, the full variable domain is KAGVTQTPRYLIKTRGQQVTLSCSPISGHRSVSWYQQTPGQGLQFLFEYFSETQRNKGNFPGRFSGRQFSNSRSEMNVSTLELGDSALYLCASSVGQGRWETQYFGPGTRLLVL.

The genes are TRBV28 and TRBJ1-1; maybe TRBD1 (6 bases). Germline assignment: CDR1 MDHEN and CDR2 SYDVKM. Trimming left V 1 base short and J 3 bases short, with 6 bases between. This CDR3 is 13 amino acids long. CDR3 loop: CASSLYRDTEAFF. As DNA, the CDR3 is TGTGCCAGCAGTTTATACAGGGACACTGAAGCTTTCTTT.

The chain joins TRBV19 to TRBJ1-1, with D perhaps matching TRBD1 (6 bases). This CDR3 has 15 amino acids. The V gene lost 7 bases and the J gene lost 1 base, with 16 bases spanning the gap. CDR1 is LNHDA, CDR2 SQIVND, per germline (reference sequence). The CDR3 is CASTIGPGENTEAFF. CDR3 nucleotide sequence: TGTGCCAGTACCATTGGTCCAGGGGAGAACACTGAAGCTTTCTTT.

J is TRBJ1-3 and V is TRBV19, with no clear D. Trimming removed 7 bases from V and 4 bases from J, with 14 bases in between. Germline-derived CDR1 and CDR2 are LNHDA and SQIVND (reference sequence). This CDR3 comprises 14 residues. The CDR3, as DNA: TGTGCCAGTAATTTTGGGCTGTTCGGAAACACCATATATTTT. Protein: CASNFGLFGNTIYF.

The rearrangement joins TRBV28 to TRBJ1-1; unclear D gene. Germline V CDR1 and CDR2: MDHEN, SYDVKM. Trimming shortened V by 2 bases and J by 11 bases, and 15 bases separated the two germline ends. This CDR3 is built from 13 residues. The CDR3, as DNA: TGTGCCAGCAGTTTACGCGGGGAGGGTAGGGCTTTCTTT. It codes for CASSLRGEGRAFF. The entire variable domain, with the rest obtained from reference TRBV28 and TRBJ1-1, is as follows: DVKVTQSSRYLVKRTGEKVFLECVQDMDHENMFWYRQDPGLGLRLIYFSYDVKMKEKGDIPEGYSVSREKKERFSLILESASTNQTSMYLCASSLRGEGRAFFGQGTRLTVV.

The J gene is TRBJ2-7, the V gene TRBV27; no firm D call. Germline V gene lookup returns CDR1 MNHEY and CDR2 SMNVEV (reference sequence). Trimming shortened V by 5 bases and J by 6 bases, and 14 bases separated the two germline ends. CDR3 length: 13 residues. Written as DNA, the CDR3 is TGTGCCAGCAGTATTACACATGTCGCCGAGCAGTACTTC. It specifies CASSITHVAEQYF.

The V call is TRBV6-4, the J call TRBJ2-3; 11 nucleotides align to TRBD2. Per germline, CDR1 MRHNA and CDR2 SNTAGT. Trimming took 0 bases from V and 4 from J; bases not matched to a gene: 3. There are 16 residues in the CDR3. Here the CDR3 reads CASSDSVAGGPDTQYF. The CDR3 DNA reads TGTGCCAGCAGTGACTCAGTAGCGGGGGGGCCAGATACGCAGTATTTT.

V and J are TRBV13 and TRBJ1-5, with 9 bases matching TRBD1. CDR1 and CDR2 from the germline V gene are PRHDT and FYEKMQ (reference sequence). CDR3 size: 15 residues. V dropped 3 bases and J dropped 6; count of bases not matched to a gene: 6. CDR3 coding DNA: TGTGCCAGCAGCTTGGGACAGGGAGACGGTCAGCCCCAGCATTTT. Amino acids: CASSLGQGDGQPQHF. Full variable domain (missing parts from reference TRBV13 and TRBJ1-5): AAGVIQSPRHLIKEKRETATLKCYPIPRHDTVYWYQQGPGQDPQFLISFYEKMQSDKGSIPDRFSAQQFSDYHSELNMSSLELGDSALYFCASSLGQGDGQPQHFGDGTRLSIL.

As for this clone: Other nucleotide sequences from this sample produce the same CDR3. The chain joins TRBV9 to TRBJ1-5; D is unresolved. The V gene's germline CDR1 is SGDLS and CDR2 YYNGEE. Trimming removed 0 bases from V and 2 bases from J, with 9 bases in between. The CDR3 is 15 residues long. Here the CDR3 reads CASSVGTVGNQPQHF. The CDR3 bases are TGTGCCAGCAGCGTAGGTACGGTTGGCAATCAGCCCCAGCATTTT.

The J gene is TRBJ1-1, the V gene TRBV6-1, with TRBD1 matching 9 bases. The trim removed 6 bases at V and 6 bases at J, leaving 5 bases unmatched. CDR3 length equals 13 residues. Germline CDR1 reads MNHNS; CDR2 reads SASEGT. The DNA for the CDR3 is TGTGCCAGCAGACCTACAGGGGGCGCTGAAGCTTTCTTT. Translated: CASRPTGGAEAFF.

There are a few counts of this clone. The gene calls are TRBV6-4 and TRBJ2-3, with 12 bases aligning to TRBD2. Germline V gene lookup returns CDR1 MRHNA and CDR2 SNTAGT. J was trimmed by 4 bases and V by 4 bases; bases with no gene match: 0. CDR3 size: 14 residues. The CDR3 sequence is CASSGLAGADTQYF. CDR3 sequence (DNA): TGTGCCAGCAGTGGACTAGCGGGGGCAGATACGCAGTATTTT.

The chain has TRBV2 and TRBJ1-1; 7 nucleotides align to TRBD1. Germline V gives CDR1 SNHLY, CDR2 FYNNEI. The CDR3 has 13 residues. Trimming removed 9 bases from V and 1 base from J; junction bases left unmatched: 5. CDR3 nucleotides: TGTGCCAGTGGGGACAGATGGAACACTGAAGCTTTCTTT. Its translation: CASGDRWNTEAFF.

This chain links TRBV4-1 with TRBJ2-7, with D maybe TRBD1 (6 bases). CDR3 length: 13 amino acids. CDR1 and CDR2 from the germline V gene are MGHRA and YSYEKL. Trimming pared 4 bases from V and 5 bases from J, leaving 12 bases between. In DNA, the CDR3 is TGCGCCAGCAGCCGGTCGACAGGTAACGAGCAGTACTTC. Its protein product is CASSRSTGNEQYF.

The V gene is TRBV2, the J gene TRBJ1-4, with D possibly TRBD1 on 6 matching bases. Trimming removed 7 bases at V and 5 bases at J, with 11 bases between. This CDR3 is built from 13 residues. The germline V gene encodes CDR1 SNHLY and CDR2 FYNNEI. The CDR3 region is CASKGGINEKLFF. For the CDR3, the DNA is TGTGCCAGCAAGGGGGGGATAAATGAAAAACTGTTTTTT.

V gene TRBV19 combines with J gene TRBJ2-7; 9 bases are shared with TRBD2. This CDR3 is 17 amino acids long. Germline-derived CDR1 and CDR2 are LNHDA and SQIVND (reference sequence). The V and J ends lost 4 bases and 3 bases, in that order; junction bases with no gene match: 13. CDR3 in DNA: TGTGCCAGTAGTACCCGGGAGATTAGCGGGGGACTCTACGAGCAGTACTTC. Amino acids: CASSTREISGGLYEQYF.

This rearrangement joins TRBV11-2 to TRBJ2-3; D gene unclear. CDR3 length: 12 amino acids. V was clipped by 7 bases and J by 0 bases, with 5 bases between them. Germline V gene data show CDR1 as SGHAT and CDR2 as FQNNGV. For the CDR3, the DNA is TGTGCCAGCACTTCCAGCACAGATACGCAGTATTTT. Its translation is CASTSSTDTQYF.

The table lists this clone with a count of one. The genes are TRBV9 and TRBJ1-4; D gene uncertain. Trimming left V 4 bases short and J 5 bases short, with 15 bases between. This CDR3 contains 15 residues. The germline gives CDR1 SGDLS, CDR2 YYNGEE. In DNA, the CDR3 is TGTGCCAGCAGCCCCTCAGGAAGACTAAATGAAAAACTGTTTTTT. Protein sequence: CASSPSGRLNEKLFF.

This clone has only a few counts. This chain connects TRBV4-2 to TRBJ1-2; perhaps TRBD1 as D (6 bases). V gave up 3 bases and J gave up 7 bases, with 15 bases separating them. Germline CDR1 is LGHNA and CDR2 is YNFKEQ. This CDR3 region has 14 residues. The CDR3 sequence is CASSQGGASGGYTF. In DNA form, the CDR3 reads TGTGCCAGCAGCCAGGGGGGGGCTTCGGGTGGCTACACCTTC.